The T cell receptor (beta chain) under discussion was sequenced for a study of blood T cell repertoires in COVID-19. This clone was recorded only once. Those enrolled in Seattle joined during active infection and were followed longitudinally afterward. As handled by the study authors: Cell counts per sample came from amplifying reference gene primers. Here immunoSEQ multiplex PCR was the method, and the copy in TCRdb shows in-frame clones only, minus some. D and trimming were read from the DNA, whereas the V and J calls and clone size are those reported in that table. The table shows some 400,000 clones, with 87% occurring only once. The receptor's source is an older woman with COVID-19, enrolled during active disease. The sequenced sample consisted of peripheral blood.

The CDR3 loop is CASSKVLGRTGQGEKLFF. CDR3 in DNA: TGTGCCAGCAGCAAAGTTCTCGGACGTACAGGGCAGGGAGAAAAACTGTTTTTT. The rearrangement uses TRBV21-1 and TRBJ1-4; no check of the table's D call, TRBD1, against the DNA was made. TRBV21-1 is given as a pseudogene. This CDR3 has 18 amino acids.